Below, 28 T cell receptor beta chains from the same sample are listed, as sequenced in a study of metastatic and nonmetastatic thyroid tumors. Among the patients, none had received any treatment before thyroid surgery. TCRdb called clones again from the PCR reads with MiXCR. Found here are around 45,000 clones, less than 3.5% of them singletons; the top ten hold 7.5% to 10%. The sequencing sample was made of blood. These receptors were taken from a female donor with papillary thyroid cancer or a benign thyroid nodule (not recorded which). Some clones in this sample may be carry-over from other donors' samples.

This clone was detected only a few times. The rearrangement joins TRBV11-3 to TRBJ2-3; D gene uncertain. The CDR3 extends over 13 amino acids. CDR1 is SGHNT, CDR2 YENEEA, per germline. Trimming cost V 4 bases and J 6 bases, with 11 bases left between them. CDR3 nucleotides: TGTGCCAGCAGCTCCCAGGCGCCCGATACGCAGTATTTT. It specifies CASSSQAPDTQYF.

The gene calls are TRBV20-1 and TRBJ1-4; D is uncertain. Trimming stripped 3 bases from V and 5 bases from J, with 13 bases between. CDR3 length: 14 amino acids. Looked up from germline, CDR1 is DFQATT and CDR2 is SNEGSKA (reference sequence). CDR3 nucleotide sequence: TGCAGTGCTAGGGGCCTTGCCGGCAATGAAAAACTGTTTTTT. This translates into CSARGLAGNEKLFF.

This clone was detected only a few times. The chain has TRBV5-1 and TRBJ2-2; 9 bases align to TRBD2. Germline V gene data show CDR1 as SGHRS and CDR2 as YFSETQ. The V and J ends lost 4 bases and 4 bases, in that order; junction bases with no gene match: 11. The CDR3 runs 17 residues. The CDR3, as DNA: TGCGCCAGCAGCGAACAACCGGGACTAGCTATCACCGGGGAGCTGTTTTTT. Its translation is CASSEQPGLAITGELFF.

This clone was seen a handful of times. This rearrangement joins TRBV10-1 to TRBJ2-3, with 9 positions matching TRBD2. CDR3 length equals 15 residues. V shed 6 bases, J shed 3 bases, and the junction held 7 bases outside the gene matches. Germline V gives CDR1 WNHNN, CDR2 SYGVQD (reference sequence). CDR3 DNA: TGCGCCAGCAGAGTTAGCGGGAGTGTAACAGATACGCAGTATTTT. Encoded protein: CASRVSGSVTDTQYF.

The chain carries TRBV2 and TRBJ2-5; D is unclear. CDR3 size: 13 residues. Trimming took off 6 bases at V and 1 base at J, with 9 bases between the two ends. The germline V gene encodes CDR1 SNHLY and CDR2 FYNNEI. The CDR3 region has the DNA TGTGCCAGCAGCCCACACCTCCAAGAGACCCAGTACTTC. Its protein product is CASSPHLQETQYF.

This clone was detected only a few times. The chain couples TRBV5-8 to TRBJ1-2, with 7 bases lining up with TRBD1. Germline V lookup: CDR1 SGHTS, CDR2 YDEGEE. V shed 2 bases, J shed 7 bases, and the junction held 8 bases outside the gene matches. The CDR3 is 14 residues long. The CDR3 loop is CASSLYDRVAGYTF. The DNA for the CDR3 is TGTGCCAGCAGCTTATACGACAGGGTGGCTGGCTACACCTTC. The full variable domain, completed using reference TRBV5-8 and TRBJ1-2, is EAGVTQSPTHLIKTRGQQATLRCSPISGHTSVYWYQQALGLGLQFLLWYDEGEERNRGNFPPRFSGRQFPNYSSELNVNALELEDSALYLCASSLYDRVAGYTFGSGTRLTVV.

This clone occurred a few times. The chain couples TRBV2 to TRBJ1-3; the D is unclear. Germline V gene data show CDR1 as SNHLY and CDR2 as FYNNEI. V was cut by 1 base and J by 6 bases, with 1 base left in between. This CDR3 contains 11 residues. The CDR3: CASSEENTIYF. DNA for the CDR3: TGTGCCAGCAGTGAAGAAAACACCATATATTTT.

This clone was detected ten times or more. The chain employs TRBV4-2 and TRBJ2-1; either TRBD1 or TRBD2 may supply D (5 bases each). V was pared by 0 bases and J by 0 bases, with 12 bases between. CDR1 is LGHNA, CDR2 YNFKEQ, per germline. The CDR3 length is 17 residues. CDR3 residues: CASSQDPGPSSYNEQFF. The CDR3 nucleotides read TGTGCCAGCAGCCAAGATCCGGGGCCCAGCTCCTACAATGAGCAGTTCTTC.

This clone has only a few counts. The CDR3 does not close with the conserved phenylalanine or tryptophan, likely indicating a read error. V and J are TRBV28 and TRBJ2-2; TRBD1 matches at 10 bases. Germline V gene data show CDR1 as MDHEN and CDR2 as SYDVKM. J was trimmed by 8 bases and V by 4 bases; bases with no gene match: 10. CDR3 length: 16 amino acids. CDR3 protein: CASSSLDRGVGGELFS. DNA for the CDR3: TGTGCCAGCAGTTCCTTGGACAGGGGGGTCGGAGGGGAGCTGTTTTCT.

There are many counts of this clone. The chain recombines TRBV5-6 with TRBJ1-1, with D tentatively TRBD1 (6 bases). Germline CDR1 reads SGHDT; CDR2 reads YYEEEE. Trimming shortened V by 4 bases and J by 3 bases, and 13 bases separated the two germline ends. The length of the CDR3 is 14 residues. The DNA for the CDR3 is TGTGCCAGCAGCCCAGGGGTTGTAGACACTGAAGCTTTCTTT. Translating gives CASSPGVVDTEAFF.

This clone was counted between two and nine times. V and J are TRBV6-5 and TRBJ1-3, with D perhaps matching TRBD1 (6 bases). V lost 2 bases and J lost 4, with 12 bases in between. This CDR3 contains 15 residues. Germline V gene data show CDR1 as MNHEY and CDR2 as SVGAGI. The CDR3 DNA reads TGTGCCAGCAGTTACACCACAGGGCCCGGAAACACCATATATTTT. Amino acid sequence: CASSYTTGPGNTIYF.

This clone was seen repeatedly, ten times or more. This may come from a read error, since a much larger clone is one base off. The conserved final phenylalanine or tryptophan is absent from the CDR3, which likely points to a read error. The J gene is TRBJ1-2, the V gene TRBV6-1; 8 bases line up with TRBD1. V shed 6 bases and J 0 bases; nucleotides not matched to a gene: 15. The CDR3 spans 18 residues. Per germline, CDR1 MNHNS and CDR2 SASEGT. The CDR3 protein is CASRVGTGEGRANYGYTL. CDR3 in DNA: TGTGCCAGCAGAGTCGGGACAGGAGAAGGGAGAGCTAACTATGGCTACACCCTC.

This clone was counted ten times or more. V gene TRBV20-1 combines with J gene TRBJ2-3, with D perhaps TRBD2 (6 bases). Per the germline V gene, CDR1 is DFQATT and CDR2 is SNEGSKA (reference sequence). The V and J ends lost 6 bases and 1 base respectively, with 20 bases between them. The CDR3 runs to 16 residues. CDR3 sequence reads: CSATSGERWGTDTQYF. Here the CDR3 DNA reads TGCAGTGCGACATCGGGGGAGCGATGGGGCACAGATACGCAGTATTTT.

This clone was recorded many times. This chain connects TRBV10-1 to TRBJ2-7; D not certain. CDR1 and CDR2 from the germline V gene are WNHNN and SYGVQD (reference sequence). This CDR3 is built from 12 residues. The V end was cut by 7 bases, the J end by 4 bases, with 11 bases between. CDR3 in DNA: TGCGCCAGCACCGACGGCGGTTACGAGCAGTACTTC. This translates into CASTDGGYEQYF.

V and J are TRBV30 and TRBJ1-6; D is ambiguous. Per germline, CDR1 GTSNPN and CDR2 SVGIG (reference sequence). V lost 2 bases, J lost 6 bases, and 8 bases lay in between. This CDR3 comprises 13 residues. The CDR3 sequence: CAWSTGINSPLHF. The CDR3 nucleotides read TGTGCCTGGAGTACGGGAATTAATTCACCCCTCCACTTT.

This clone has at least ten counts. The chain joins TRBV7-2 to TRBJ1-1; 9 bases map to TRBD1. From germline, CDR1 is SGHTA and CDR2 FQGNSA. V was clipped by 3 bases and J by 10 bases; unmatched bases: 3. This CDR3 spans 12 amino acids. The CDR3 DNA reads as TGTGCCAGCAGCTTCCCGGGACAGGGAGCTTTCTTT. This translates into CASSFPGQGAFF. Supplemented by reference TRBV7-2 and TRBJ1-1, the full variable domain reads GAGVSQSPSNKVTEKGKDVELRCDPISGHTALYWYRQSLGQGLEFLIYFQGNSAPDKSGLPSDRFSAERTGGSVSTLTIQRTQQEDSAVYLCASSFPGQGAFFGQGTRLTVV.

The rearrangement uses TRBV20-1 and TRBJ2-3; no clear D. The CDR3 sequence is 16 residues long. Germline V gene lookup returns CDR1 DFQATT and CDR2 SNEGSKA (reference sequence). The V end was cut by 4 bases, the J end by 0 bases, with 17 bases between. As DNA, the CDR3 is TGCAGTGCTACCACGCTCACCGAAGGGAGCACAGATACGCAGTATTTT. Protein: CSATTLTEGSTDTQYF.

This clone has at least ten counts. The rearrangement uses TRBV6-1 and TRBJ2-2, with 14 bases aligning to TRBD2. The J segment lost 7 bases and the V segment lost 6 bases, leaving 4 bases of the junction unmatched. CDR1 and CDR2 from the germline V gene are MNHNS and SASEGT. The CDR3 contains 15 residues. The DNA for the CDR3 is TGTGCCAGCAGGGCGGGACTAGCGGGAGTCGGGGAGCTGTTTTTT. This encodes CASRAGLAGVGELFF.

This clone was seen many times. The chain joins TRBV30 to TRBJ2-5; 8 bases fit TRBD2. The CDR3 totals 15 residues. The J segment lost 5 bases and the V segment lost 3 bases, leaving 11 bases of the junction unmatched. The germline V gene has CDR1 GTSNPN and CDR2 SVGIG (reference sequence). This CDR3 is CAWSREGGATETQYF. CDR3 bases: TGTGCCTGGAGCCGGGAGGGAGGGGCTACGGAGACCCAGTACTTC.

Ten or more counts support this clone. The chain recombines TRBV30 with TRBJ2-6; 9 bases match TRBD1. The CDR3 has 16 residues. Trimming took 1 base from V and 3 from J; bases not matched to a gene: 4. CDR1 is GTSNPN and CDR2 is SVGIG in the germline V gene (reference sequence). CDR3 residues: CAWSATGGVGANVLTF. Written as DNA, the CDR3 is TGTGCCTGGAGTGCGACAGGGGGGGTTGGGGCCAACGTCCTGACTTTC.

DNA of the CDR3: TGTGCCAGCAGCTCATACAGGGAGGTCAATGAGCAGTTCTTC. It yields the protein CASSSYREVNEQFF. V gene TRBV11-2 combines with J gene TRBJ2-1, with D possibly called TRBD1 or TRBD2 (6 bases each). The length of the CDR3 is 14 residues. Germline V lookup: CDR1 SGHAT, CDR2 FQNNGV. The germline V and J ends were trimmed by 4 bases and 6 bases, with 13 bases remaining between them. Using reference TRBV11-2 and TRBJ2-1 for the parts outside the CDR3, the full variable domain is EAGVAQSPRYKIIEKRQSVAFWCNPISGHATLYWYQQILGQGPKLLIQFQNNGVVDDSQLPKDRFSAERLKGVDSTLKIQPAKLEDSAVYLCASSSYREVNEQFFGPGTRLTVL.

This clone is labeled medium-sized. This rearrangement joins TRBV12-3 or TRBV12-4 to TRBJ2-3; weak D call: TRBD1 (6 bases). The CDR3 is 14 residues long. The ends were cut back, 6 bases at V and 0 bases at J, with 10 bases in the middle. The CDR3 loop is CASRTGSSTDTQYF. DNA for the CDR3: TGTGCCAGCAGGACAGGTAGCAGCACAGATACGCAGTATTTT.

The sample holds many counts of this clone. DNA of the CDR3: TGCGCCAGCAGCTTTGACCAGCTCCAAGAGACCCAGTACTTC. It specifies CASSFDQLQETQYF. V gene TRBV5-1 combines with J gene TRBJ2-5; D gene uncertain. The ends were cut back, 2 bases at V and 1 base at J, with 9 bases in the middle. This CDR3 contains 14 residues. Germline CDR1 reads SGHRS; CDR2 reads YFSETQ. The full variable domain, in which reference TRBV5-1 and TRBJ2-5 provide the parts outside the CDR3, is KAGVTQTPRYLIKTRGQQVTLSCSPISGHRSVSWYQQTPGQGLQFLFEYFSETQRNKGNFPGRFSGRQFSNSRSEMNVSTLELGDSALYLCASSFDQLQETQYFGPGTRLLVL.

Only a few counts were recorded for this clone. V usage is TRBV12-3 or TRBV12-4 and J usage is TRBJ2-7; D not certain. This CDR3 has 13 residues. The V gene lost 1 base and the J gene lost 2 bases, with 6 bases spanning the gap. In DNA, the CDR3 is TGTGCCAGCAGTTTAGGACAACCCTACGAGCAGTACTTC. This gives the protein CASSLGQPYEQYF.

This clone was counted many times. The chain carries TRBV18 and TRBJ1-1; D is undetermined. This CDR3 has 14 residues. The germline gives CDR1 KGHSH, CDR2 LQKENI. V lost 2 bases to trimming and J lost 9 bases, with 16 bases between them. The CDR3 DNA follows: TGTGCCAGCTCACCAGGAAGTGGTCTCCCCCAAGCTTTCTTT. As protein: CASSPGSGLPQAFF. Complete variable domain (other parts from reference TRBV18 and TRBJ1-1): NAGVMQNPRHLVRRRGQEARLRCSPMKGHSHVYWYRQLPEEGLKFMVYLQKENIIDESGMPKERFSAEFPKEGPSILRIQQVVRGDSAAYFCASSPGSGLPQAFFGQGTRLTVV.

This clone showed up just a few times. This CDR3 is missing its conserved last phenylalanine or tryptophan, likely due to a read error. The gene calls are TRBV12-3 or TRBV12-4 and TRBJ2-1; D is ambiguous. This CDR3 spans 12 amino acids. Trimming pared 7 bases from V and 7 bases from J, leaving 11 bases between. CDR3 residues: CASISGLNEQFL. CDR3 nucleotide sequence: TGTGCCAGCATATCCGGTCTTAATGAGCAGTTCCTC.

V gene TRBV6-5 combines with J gene TRBJ2-5, with TRBD2 identical over 12 bases. J gave up 5 bases and V 6 bases, and 7 bases lay outside the gene matches. Germline V gene data show CDR1 as MNHEY and CDR2 as SVGAGI. The CDR3 totals 15 residues. The CDR3 loop is CASSLTSGSYETQYF. The CDR3 region has the DNA TGTGCCAGCAGCCTGACTAGCGGGAGCTATGAGACCCAGTACTTC.

This clone was seen ten or more times. The V gene is TRBV18, the J gene TRBJ2-2, with 8 bases aligning to TRBD2. Germline CDR1 reads KGHSH; CDR2 reads LQKENI. CDR3 length equals 16 residues. With V trimmed by 3 bases and J by 5 bases, 8 bases remained unmatched. The CDR3, as DNA: TGTGCCAGCTCACCGACGGGAGGGACAAGTACCGGGGAGCTGTTTTTT. Translated, it gives CASSPTGGTSTGELFF.